This is a list of T cell receptor beta chains from one sample in a study of shared clonotypes between healthy human individuals. Clones were sequenced by immunoSEQ multiplex PCR, and TCRdb holds only the in-frame ones, with some missing. The table shows over 1.4 million clones, with approximately 96% occurring only once. Sequenced material: naive CD4+ T cells sorted from blood. The receptors were sampled from a man younger than 40 in good health. CDR3s include the opening cysteine and the closing phenylalanine or tryptophan. D genes are given only for firm matches. The size entry is marked missing in some rows and otherwise reads once, few, many or a size class.

TRBV7-3	NA	TRBD2	TRBJ2-1	TGTGCCAGCAGCCCCGGGACTATCTACAATGAGCAGTTCTTC	CASSPGTIYNEQFF
TRBV28	NA	TRBD1	TRBJ1-3	TGTGCCAGCAGTTTAAGCGAGGGACAGGGGGTCCCCTCTGGAAACACCATATATTTT	CASSLSEGQGVPSGNTIYF
TRBV7-9	NA	NA	TRBJ1-1	TGTGCCAGCAGCTTAAATCCATTCGGAAACACTGAAGCTTTCTTT	CASSLNPFGNTEAFF
TRBV18	once	TRBD1	TRBJ2-1	TGTGCCAGCTCATCGGGACAGGGGGCCTACAATGAGCAGTTCTTC	CASSSGQGAYNEQFF
TRBV6-5	NA	TRBD2	TRBJ2-1	TGTGCCAGCAGAAGACTAGCGGGAGGGGATGAGCAGTTCTTC	CASRRLAGGDEQFF
TRBV15	NA	NA	TRBJ1-4	TGTGCCACCAGCAGAGATAGGGCGGGGAAAAAACTGTTTTTT	CATSRDRAGKKLFF
TRBV2	NA	NA	TRBJ2-3	TGTGCCAGCAGTGCTAACGGGATCCACGCAGATACGCAGTATTTT	CASSANGIHADTQYF
TRBV19	NA	TRBD1	TRBJ2-7	TGTGCCAGTAGTTCTTCCGGGACAGCCTACGAGCAGTACTTC	CASSSSGTAYEQYF
TRBV28	NA	NA	TRBJ2-1	TGTGCCAGCAGTCCTGGGGGTGAGCAGTTCTTC	CASSPGGEQFF
TRBV7-2	NA	NA	TRBJ2-1	TGTGCCAGCAGCATAGAGGTGGCGGGCCTGGCCAATGAGCAGTTCTTC	CASSIEVAGLANEQFF
TRBV10-3	NA	TRBD1	TRBJ2-3	TGTGCCATCAGGCCGGGACAGGGTTCAGATACGCAGTATTTT	CAIRPGQGSDTQYF
TRBV19	NA	NA	TRBJ2-1	TGTGCCAGCGTGGGCTCCTACAATGAGCAGTTCTTC	CASVGSYNEQFF
TRBV6-5	NA	TRBD2	TRBJ2-7	TGTGCCAGCAGTTCAGCGGGAGGCGCCTACGAGCAGTACTTC	CASSSAGGAYEQYF
TRBV27	NA	NA	TRBJ2-7	TGTGCCAGCAGTGGACAGCGTCAATTCTACGAGCAGTACTTC	CASSGQRQFYEQYF
TRBV6-5	NA	NA	TRBJ2-5	TGTGCCAGCAGCCACAGGGATCGGAGAGAGACCCAGTACTTC	CASSHRDRRETQYF
TRBV9	NA	TRBD1	TRBJ2-1	TGTGCCAGCAGCGTAGGGACAGGGGGGTCCTACAATGAGCAGTTCTTC	CASSVGTGGSYNEQFF
TRBV6-1	once	NA	TRBJ2-2	TGTGCCAGCAGTGGGCAGGGGTCCGGGGAGCTGTTTTTT	CASSGQGSGELFF
TRBV5-1	NA	TRBD1	TRBJ2-3	TGCGCCAGCAGCGCAACGCCGAGACAGGGTCTATCGCCAGATACGCAGTATTTT	CASSATPRQGLSPDTQYF
TRBV29-1	NA	TRBD2	TRBJ2-3	TGCAGCGTGCATAGCGGGAACACAGATACGCAGTATTTT	CSVHSGNTDTQYF
TRBV2	NA	NA	TRBJ2-2	TGTGCCAGCAGTGCGGTCGAACTAAACACCGGGGAGCTGTTTTTT	CASSAVELNTGELFF
TRBV15	NA	NA	TRBJ2-1	TGTGCCACCAGCAGAGTGGGGGTTGGAATGCTGTTCTTC	CATSRVGVGMLFF
TRBV5-1	NA	TRBD1	TRBJ2-2	TGCGCCAGCAGCTTGGCGGGACAGGGGTGGAACACCGGGGAGCTGTTTTTT	CASSLAGQGWNTGELFF
TRBV27	NA	NA	TRBJ2-3	TGTGCCAGCAGCTTAACTCGCACAGATACGCAGTATTTT	CASSLTRTDTQYF
TRBV4-1	NA	TRBD2	TRBJ2-5	TGCGCCAGCAGCCAAGCTGGCGGGAGCCAAGAGACCCAGTACTTC	CASSQAGGSQETQYF
TRBV5-4	NA	TRBD1	TRBJ1-1	TGTGCCAGCAGCTTACGACGGGACAGCCCCAAGGATGCTTTCTTT	CASSLRRDSPKDAFF
TRBV7-7	NA	NA	TRBJ2-2	TGTGCCAGCAGCTTAGTGCTTACCGGGGAGCTGTTTTTT	CASSLVLTGELFF
TRBV5-4	NA	NA	TRBJ2-1	TGTGCCAGCAAAAGGCTAGCTGGTTTCAATGAGCAGTTCTTC	CASKRLAGFNEQFF
TRBV2	NA	TRBD2	TRBJ2-1	TGTGCCAGCAGCCCTTCTAGCGGTCCCTACAATGAGCAGTTCTTC	CASSPSSGPYNEQFF
TRBV7-8	NA	NA	TRBJ2-7	TGTGCCAGCAGCTTAGCGCTGGGGACTGCGGAACAGTACTTC	CASSLALGTAEQYF